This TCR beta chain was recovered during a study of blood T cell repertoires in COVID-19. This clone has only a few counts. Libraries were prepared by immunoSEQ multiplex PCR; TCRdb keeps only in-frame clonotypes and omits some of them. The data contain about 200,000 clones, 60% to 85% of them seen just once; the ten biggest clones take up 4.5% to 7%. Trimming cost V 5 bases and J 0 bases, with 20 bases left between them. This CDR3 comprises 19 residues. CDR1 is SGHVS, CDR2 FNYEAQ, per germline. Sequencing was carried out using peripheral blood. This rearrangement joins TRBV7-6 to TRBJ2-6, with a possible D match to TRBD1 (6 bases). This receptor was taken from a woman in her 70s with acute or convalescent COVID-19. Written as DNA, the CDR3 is TGTGCCAGCAGCCCCTTGGCGGCAGGGGCTAGCTCTGGGGCCAACGTCCTGACTTTC. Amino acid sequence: CASSPLAAGASSGANVLTF. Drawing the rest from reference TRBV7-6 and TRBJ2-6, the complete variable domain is GAGVSQSPRYKVTKRGQDVALRCDPISGHVSLYWYRQALGQGPEFLTYFNYEAQQDKSGLPNDRFSAERPEGSISTLTIQRTEQRDSAMYRCASSPLAAGASSGANVLTFGAGSRLTVL.